These T cell receptor beta chains were read from a single sample in a study of T cell repertoires in cytomegalovirus infection. Using its own MiXCR run on the reads, TCRdb lists one record per CDR3 protein. The sample lists around 240,000 distinct CDR3 sequences, about 20% occurring once. Sequencing was performed on CD8+ T cells from PBMCs. All receptors come from a human donor in good health (CMV status not recorded). Some clones in this sample may be carry-over from other donors' samples. The conserved cysteine and the conserved F or W are not part of the CDR3 here. Each record gives: V gene, CDR3 protein.

TRBV11-2 ASSLEPGSFISYNEQF
TRBV7-8 ASSLAGTGDQETQY
TRBV27 ASSLFGGQFTNEQY
TRBV29-1 SVVRVGGTDTQY
TRBV29-1 SVDKGGYGYT
TRBV7-6 ASSRSGDNEQF
TRBV28 ASRPGSIWLYEQY
TRBV5-4 ASSPGVEDTQY
TRBV6-2/TRBV6-3 ASRLLRTGGYNEQF
TRBV20-1 SASEFIVYNEQF
TRBV7-8 ASSLGQGVGEAF
TRBV12-3/TRBV12-4 ASSRFRSGLQETQY
TRBV28 ASGPGTSNTGELF
TRBV29-1 SVVHVNTEAF
TRBV28 ASSLSGNTIY
TRBV28 ASSFLGMGDGGGGEQY
TRBV20-1 SARDPDRGGTDTQY
TRBV20-1 SARDSTYNEQF
TRBV11-2 ASSFTVSYEQY
TRBV6-6 ASSTLGTGGLSNQPQH
TRBV29-1 SVERSGIQY
TRBV7-2 ASSLNAGGRDTQY
TRBV25-1 ASSDPYNEQF
TRBV7-2 ASSPRTGERGDTQY
TRBV3-1 ASTEGRRIQETQY
TRBV12-5 ASGRGTDTQY
TRBV7-6 ASSFTGSTYEQY
TRBV11-2 ASSLEAGLAENEQF
TRBV6-5 ASSYREVLPSDEKLF
TRBV19 ASSIWADGYT
TRBV12-3/TRBV12-4 ASSHGQVEGTDTQY
TRBV28 ASSYGTSSSYEQY
TRBV11-2 ASSSTDPNTGELF
TRBV6-5 ASSYSSSYNEQF
TRBV29-1 SVETGGETQY
TRBV14 ASSHEGLGSPLH
TRBV7-9 ASRRTQGLAEAF
TRBV19 ATRGGFEAF
TRBV7-2 ASSLAPGQGWEQY
TRBV12-3/TRBV12-4 ASSLGGPSSYNEQF
TRBV12-3/TRBV12-4 ASSLSQEVGELF
TRBV24-1 ATGAEAF
TRBV4-1 ASSHPGTARQPQH
TRBV6-4 ASSDSRGRGGELF
TRBV5-6 ASSLGTLPYDLQY
TRBV6-1 ASSFGDTNYEQY
TRBV27 ASSPDPTDTQY
TRBV28 ASTSAGRTEAF
TRBV7-9 ASSSGSGNEQY
TRBV7-9 ASSFPGNEQF
TRBV4-2 ASSQRQGRVSYEQY
TRBV7-3 ASSLAGGEADTQY
TRBV20-1 SARSGSSTDTQY
TRBV12-3/TRBV12-4 ASSFGTSPSTDTQY
TRBV7-2 ASSSQTQGTSYGYT
TRBV5-1 ASTRGGEQY
TRBV12-3/TRBV12-4 ASSAGGLAGIHKNIQY
TRBV15 ATSPPERGLVNEQF
TRBV5-6 ASSPLGGATGELF
TRBV6-2/TRBV6-3 ASSYFRTPGQGAYGYT